This T cell receptor beta chain was found in a study of vaccination and CD4 T cells after COVID-19 (dated by TCRdb to the early 2020s). Context from the whole study: Convalescent patients had a positive SARS-CoV-2 result on nasal swab PCR, and of these patients, fewer than ten had mild disease and one had severe disease. The convalescent cohort included six males and four females, with two Hispanic individuals, seven Caucasians, two Asians and one multiracial person. Participants got two doses of the Pfizer-BioNTech BNT162b2 vaccine (n=8) or two doses of the Moderna mRNA-1273 vaccine (n=2). Post-COVID blood samples were collected from convalescent patients a median of about 92 days after diagnosis, with a range of about 30 to 170 days. Post-vaccine blood samples were collected a median of about 11 weeks after the second vaccine dose, ranging from roughly 14 to 241 days. Overlapping spike peptide pools from SARS-CoV-2 and from the common cold coronaviruses HCoV-NL63, HCoV-OC43 and HCoV-229E were used as culture stimuli. Control cultures used a CEFX viral epitope pool as positive control, an HIV-1 Nef peptide pool as negative control, or no peptide. In around ten COVID-19 convalescent patients and several infection-naive healthy vaccine recipients, the spike-specific CD4+ TCR repertoire before mRNA vaccination was compared with the repertoire after mRNA vaccination. The full study reports these points: Of the vaccine-specific clones found in convalescent patients, nearly all (304 of 307) were mono-reactive for SARS-CoV-2 spike instead of being cross-reactive with common cold coronaviruses. Among convalescent patients, a median about 86% of the SARS-CoV-2-reactive clones seen after vaccination appeared only after vaccination, which suggests priming specific to the vaccine. Although the median number of SARS-CoV-2-reactive clonotypes went up from 20 to 25 after infection to 30 to 45 after vaccination, the increase was not significant. The study included relatively few convalescent patients and did not analyze early timepoints after natural infection.

As regards this clonotype: The antigen it recognizes is unknown. Base qualities are not at hand, and no much larger clone is one base apart.

Libraries were built with PCR. At the Johns Hopkins FTIC core, DNA from the cultured CD4+ T cells underwent TCR sequencing with the Oncomine TCR Beta short-read assay. The QIAamp micro DNA kit was used to extract genomic DNA from the cultured CD4+ T cells. Oncomine TCR Beta libraries made from cultured CD4+ T cells were pooled using unique dual indexes and sequenced on an Illumina iSeq 100. As for the authors' bioinformatics: Non-productive sequences were removed, and CDR3s not starting with C, not ending with F or W, or shorter than 7 amino acids were discarded. Antigen-specific clonotypes were identified with the MANAFEST web application by comparing peptide-stimulated wells with reference and other culture wells. An FDR below 0.05, an odds ratio above 5, and a productive frequency above 0.1% in at least two of three replicate wells were required for clones to be considered positive. Clonotypes that were significantly expanded in both SARS-CoV-2 spike wells and at least one common cold coronavirus spike condition were defined as cross-reactive. CDR3 homology was assessed with Levenshtein distances (stringdist) and unrooted phylogenetic trees (ape) in R version 3.6.1. The public reads were quality trimmed at Q25 with fastp and then assembled into clones with MiXCR by TCRdb, keeping productive beta chains. Here each entry gathers all rows of one CDR3 protein and keeps the most common genes and DNA. In this record, the V and J calls reflect TCRdb's handling and not the investigators' own analysis. The sample table holds fewer than 12,000 distinct CDR3 sequences, of which roughly 43% were seen once. The ten top clones hold about a fifth of the sample.

Measured from the cysteine to the phenylalanine, the CDR3 is 19 residues long. The sequence is cut down to CDR3 DNA, 57 bases in frame from base 1. V lost 6 bases and J lost 1 base; the stretch between them is 22 bases long. According to the germline V gene, CDR1 reads MNHNS and CDR2 reads SASEGT. The treatment or condition label for this specimen denotes: roughly nine-day PBMC culture with coronavirus spike peptide pools or control peptides (ViraFEST assay). The study used the ViraFEST assay, which expanded antigen-specific T cells with peptide pools and then identified expanded clonotypes by TCR sequencing. The positive SARS-CoV-2 PCR tests of the convalescent patients were dated from March to December 2020, before the Alpha, Beta and Delta variants emerged in the United States. Each well held some 2 million PBMCs cultured in IMDM containing approximately 5% human AB serum and approximately 9.8 IU/ml IL-2, with 8 to 10 ug/ml peptide pools added. Half of the culture medium was replaced with fresh IL-2-containing medium on days 3 and 7. After approximately 11 days of culture, CD4+ T cells were isolated by negative selection with the EasySep CD4+ T cell isolation kit. PBMCs were separated from whole blood using Ficoll-Paque Plus gradient centrifugation and then either used fresh or cryopreserved at -140C. Culture conditions were generally each tested in triplicate wells.

The receptor's source is a human donor who had recovered from COVID-19. What was sequenced was CD4+ T cells from blood, cultured in vitro. Rearrangement joined TRBV6-1 to TRBJ1-6, with TRBD1 tentatively as D gene (5 bases match). The nucleotide sequence is TGTGCCAGCAGACAAATGGGGGTCCAGGGCAGGTCCTATAATTCACCCCTCCACTTT. This codes for CASRQMGVQGRSYNSPLHF.